Each of the 14 T cell receptor beta chains below was sequenced from the same sample in a study of Ad26.COV2.S vaccination and SARS-CoV-2 variants. This table comes from immunoSEQ multiplex PCR, and its TCRdb copy is limited to in-frame clones, with some not included. The sample contains about 680,000 clones, 89% of which appear only once. Noted treatment: approximately 18 received Ad26.COV2.S at low or high dose, single or two shots; several received placebo; per-sample allocation not given. Sampling occurred on day 63 after the first vaccine or placebo injection. The starting material was peripheral blood, obtained in a trial of Ad26.COV2.S vaccine versus placebo. The receptors originated from a person aged 18-65 years who received the Ad26.COV2.S COVID-19 vaccine or a placebo.

The rearrangement links TRBV18 to TRBJ1-3; 8 nucleotides line up with TRBD1. V trimming: 3 bases; J trimming: 2 bases; junction bases outside the gene matches: 3. CDR1 and CDR2 (germline): KGHSH, LQKENI. The CDR3 length is 15 residues. The CDR3 sequence: CASSPAQGAGNTIYF. The CDR3 nucleotides read TGTGCCAGCTCACCGGCACAGGGGGCTGGAAACACCATATATTTT.

CDR3 in DNA: TGTGCCAGCAGCTCCTCCTCCTCCGACAGCCGCCGGGGCTACACCTTC. Protein sequence: CASSSSSSDSRRGYTF. The J gene is TRBJ1-2, the V gene TRBV11-2; possibly TRBD1 for D (5 bases). This CDR3 is 16 amino acids long. V was pared by 4 bases and J by 8 bases, with 23 bases between. The germline CDR1 and CDR2 sequences are SGHAT and FQNNGV.

The chain employs TRBV6-5 and TRBJ1-1; D unresolved. Germline V gene sequence: CDR1 MNHEY, CDR2 SVGAGI. This CDR3 has 14 residues. Trimming cost V 2 bases and J 1 base, with 8 bases left between them. The CDR3 spells CASSYGWENTEAFF. CDR3 sequence (DNA): TGTGCCAGCAGTTACGGATGGGAGAACACTGAAGCTTTCTTT.

DNA of the CDR3: TGTGCCAGCAGCCCGCTGGGTAGGAGCACAGATACGCAGTATTTT. Translating gives CASSPLGRSTDTQYF. The chain combines TRBV21-1 with TRBJ2-3. TRBV21-1 is noted as a pseudogene. This CDR3 comprises 15 residues.

This rearrangement joins TRBV3-1 (or the pseudogene TRBV3-2) to TRBJ2-7; TRBD2 matches at 10 bases. The CDR3 has 13 amino acids. V shed 7 bases and J 9 bases; nucleotides not matched to a gene: 9. The germline V gene has CDR1 LGHDT and CDR2 YNNKEL (reference sequence). The CDR3 DNA reads TGTGCCAGCACGGGGCTAGCGGGAGAGGCGCAGTACTTC. This encodes CASTGLAGEAQYF.

This clone occurred many times. Mismatch with germline at one junction end may stem from a read error. The J gene is TRBJ2-2, the V gene TRBV19, with D perhaps matching TRBD1 (6 bases). Germline V gives CDR1 LNHDA, CDR2 SQIVND (reference sequence). The CDR3 contains 11 residues. CDR3 DNA sequence: TGTGCCAGTAGCACGACAGGAACACTGGTATTT. Residues: CASSTTGTLVF.

V is TRBV7-2 and J is TRBJ2-3, with a tentative D call TRBD2 (7 bases). The CDR3 is 16 residues long. V dropped 2 bases and J dropped 2 bases, with 14 bases sitting between them. Germline CDR1 and CDR2: SGHTA and FQGNSA. The CDR3 loop reads CASSLTTGGPTDTQYF. CDR3 DNA: TGTGCCAGCAGCTTAACGACGGGGGGCCCCACAGATACGCAGTATTTT.

CDR3 sequence reads: CASTSPRDGNTEAFF. CDR3 nucleotide sequence: TGTGCCAGCACCTCTCCCAGGGATGGGAACACTGAAGCTTTCTTT. The genes are TRBV6-5 and TRBJ1-1, with D possibly matching TRBD1 (5 bases). Trimming stripped 7 bases from V and 1 base from J, with 16 bases between. Germline values: CDR1 MNHEY, CDR2 SVGAGI. The CDR3 runs 15 residues.

The J gene is TRBJ2-5, the V gene TRBV5-6; 8 bases align to TRBD2. CDR3 length equals 16 residues. Germline assignment: CDR1 SGHDT and CDR2 YYEEEE. V shed 4 bases and J 5 bases; nucleotides not matched to a gene: 13. The CDR3 region is CASSPGLARTSETQYF. CDR3 in DNA: TGTGCCAGCAGCCCTGGACTAGCTCGGACAAGTGAGACCCAGTACTTC.

The rearrangement links TRBV30 to TRBJ1-2; no clear D. Trimming pared 1 base from V and 3 bases from J, leaving 9 bases between. This CDR3 spans 13 amino acids. CDR1 GTSNPN and CDR2 SVGIG come from the germline V gene (reference sequence). CDR3 protein: CAWSGFTDYGYTF. CDR3 sequence (DNA): TGTGCCTGGAGTGGCTTTACGGACTATGGCTACACCTTC.

This clone was recorded a few times. In nucleotides, the CDR3 is TGTGCCAGCAGCCCCCACGATTCACCCCTCCACTTT. Translating gives CASSPHDSPLHF. V is TRBV7-9 and J is TRBJ1-6; no definite D call. V lost 5 bases and J lost 8, with 7 bases in between. This CDR3 comprises 12 residues. Germline V gene lookup returns CDR1 SEHNR and CDR2 FQNEAQ (reference sequence).

The rearrangement links TRBV2 to TRBJ2-1, with 10 bases lining up with TRBD2. Germline V gives CDR1 SNHLY, CDR2 FYNNEI. Trimming took 5 bases from V and 5 from J; bases not matched to a gene: 3. This CDR3 contains 14 residues. CDR3 sequence (DNA): TGTGCCAGCAGTAGTAGCGGGAGGAACAATGAGCAGTTCTTC. This codes for CASSSSGRNNEQFF.

V and J are TRBV25-1 and TRBJ2-5, with TRBD1 matching 8 bases. The CDR3 has 15 residues. In germline, CDR1 is MGHDK, CDR2 SYGVNS. V gave up 10 bases and J gave up 5 bases; unmatched junction bases: 15. DNA for the CDR3: TGTGCCACCCGGAGGGGAGCAGGGGGCTTGGAGACCCAGTACTTC. Amino acid sequence: CATRRGAGGLETQYF. Based on the CDR3 plus reference TRBV25-1 and TRBJ2-5, the full variable domain is EADIYQTPRYLVIGTGKKITLECSQTMGHDKMYWYQQDPGMELHLIHYSYGVNSTEKGDLSSESTVSRIRTEHFPLTLESARPSHTSQYLCATRRGAGGLETQYFGPGTRLLVL.

The V call is TRBV19, the J call TRBJ1-5; tentative D call: TRBD1 (5 bases). This CDR3 comprises 16 residues. Germline V CDR1 and CDR2: LNHDA, SQIVND (reference sequence). Trimming stripped 7 bases from V and 1 base from J, with 17 bases between. The CDR3: CASKKSGAQSNQPQHF. In nucleotides, the CDR3 is TGTGCCAGTAAGAAATCCGGGGCCCAGAGCAATCAGCCCCAGCATTTT.